Each of the 25 T cell receptor beta chains below was sequenced from the same sample in a study of blood T cell repertoires in COVID-19. The assay was immunoSEQ multiplex PCR, and TCRdb's table has in-frame clones only and misses some. The data contain over 75,000 clones, roughly 79% of them singletons. The sample was peripheral blood. These TCRs come from a human donor in a cohort sampled during active COVID-19.

This chain links TRBV30 with TRBJ1-1, with 7 bases matching TRBD1. V shed 5 bases, J shed 10 bases, and the junction held 13 bases outside the gene matches. CDR1 is GTSNPN, CDR2 SVGIG, per germline (reference sequence). The CDR3 runs 13 residues. This CDR3 reads CAWQNRQGWGAFF. The DNA of the CDR3 is TGTGCCTGGCAAAACCGACAGGGCTGGGGAGCTTTCTTT.

The genes are TRBV5-6 and TRBJ1-3, with 9 bases lining up with TRBD1. This CDR3 comprises 16 residues. CDR1 SGHDT and CDR2 YYEEEE come from the germline V gene. J gave up 9 bases and V 4 bases, and 14 bases lay outside the gene matches. CDR3 region: CASSHINRGPRPTIYF. In DNA form, the CDR3 reads TGTGCCAGCAGCCACATAAACAGGGGGCCAAGGCCCACCATATATTTT.

With regard to this clone: Mismatch with germline at one junction end may stem from a read error. The chain employs TRBV7-6 and TRBJ2-1; D possibly corresponds to TRBD1 (6 bases). This CDR3 has 15 residues. Germline values: CDR1 SGHVS, CDR2 FNYEAQ. In DNA form, the CDR3 reads TGTGCCAGCAGCTTGAGACAGGTTTCCTTCAATGAGCAGTTCTTC. This sequence encodes CASSLRQVSFNEQFF.

The CDR3 sequence is CATSRGGSNEQFF. In nucleotides, the CDR3 is TGTGCCACCAGCAGGGGAGGGAGCAATGAGCAGTTCTTC. This rearrangement joins TRBV15 to TRBJ2-1; 7 nucleotides match TRBD2. Per the germline V gene, CDR1 is LNHNV and CDR2 is YYDKDF (reference sequence). CDR3 size: 13 residues. The V gene end was trimmed by 3 bases and the J gene end by 6 bases; junction bases not matched to a gene: 2.

The chain joins TRBV29-1 to TRBJ1-1; the D gene is possibly TRBD1 (6 bases). The CDR3 is 13 amino acids. Germline V gene lookup returns CDR1 SQVTM and CDR2 ANQGSEA. V lost 7 bases and J 1 base, leaving 13 bases between the germline ends. CDR3 bases: TGCAGCGCGACGCGACAGGAGAACACTGAAGCTTTCTTT. This gives the protein CSATRQENTEAFF.

This sequence joins TRBV6-2 or TRBV6-3 and TRBJ1-5; D gene unclear. The CDR3 is 13 residues long. V lost 7 bases, J lost 0 bases, and 7 bases lay in between. The germline gives CDR1 MNHEY, CDR2 SVGEGT. CDR3 sequence: CASTPYSNQPQHF. The CDR3 DNA follows: TGTGCCAGCACCCCCTATAGCAATCAGCCCCAGCATTTT.

The chain links TRBV12-3 or TRBV12-4 to TRBJ2-7, with TRBD1 identical over 7 bases. Trimming took 8 bases from V and 0 from J; bases not matched to a gene: 1. This CDR3 is 12 amino acids long. CDR3 loop: CASRDSSYEQYF. CDR3 DNA: TGTGCCAGCCGGGACAGCTCCTACGAGCAGTACTTC.

The CDR3, as DNA: TGTGCCAGTAACCCAGGGGGCCTCTATAGCAATCAGCCCCAGCATTTT. Amino acid sequence: CASNPGGLYSNQPQHF. V usage is TRBV19 and J usage is TRBJ1-5; 8 bases line up with TRBD1. CDR3 length: 16 residues. V trimming: 7 bases; J trimming: 0 bases; junction bases outside the gene matches: 8. Germline assignment: CDR1 LNHDA and CDR2 SQIVND (reference sequence).

This clone has a handful of counts. This chain connects TRBV11-3 to TRBJ2-1, with TRBD2 matching 12 bases. The CDR3 runs to 12 residues. The germline V gene has CDR1 SGHNT and CDR2 YENEEA. V lost 7 bases to trimming and J lost 15 bases; unmatched junction nucleotides: 7. Written as DNA, the CDR3 is TGTGCCAGCACCCTAGCGGGAGGGCATCTGTTCTTC. This encodes CASTLAGGHLFF.

This clone was seen more than once but under ten times. V and J are TRBV11-3 and TRBJ2-7, with D possibly being TRBD1 (6 bases). The CDR3 consists of 15 residues. Trimming left V 3 bases short and J 0 bases short, with 12 bases between. Germline CDR1 is SGHNT and CDR2 is YENEEA. This CDR3 reads CASSFDRSPSYEQYV. CDR3 DNA sequence: TGTGCCAGCAGCTTTGACAGGTCGCCCTCCTACGAGCAGTACGTC.

V usage is TRBV29-1 and J usage is TRBJ1-2, with D hard to call. V was pared by 5 bases and J by 4 bases, with 14 bases between. CDR3 length: 13 residues. The germline V gene has CDR1 SQVTM and CDR2 ANQGSEA. In DNA form, the CDR3 reads TGCAGCGTTCGACTCGACGTTACCTATGGCTACACCTTC. This codes for CSVRLDVTYGYTF.

This clone has only one observation. V usage is TRBV28 and J usage is TRBJ1-1; D not resolved. Germline CDR1 MDHEN, CDR2 SYDVKM. The CDR3 has 12 amino acids. Trimming left V 7 bases short and J 7 bases short, with 13 bases between. CDR3 loop: CASISAAVEAFF. The CDR3 nucleotides are TGTGCCAGCATTTCTGCGGCAGTTGAAGCTTTCTTT.

The chain combines TRBV7-9 with TRBJ2-3, with 13 bases lining up with TRBD2. The V gene end was trimmed by 1 base and the J gene end by 1 base; junction bases not matched to a gene: 8. CDR3 length: 19 amino acids. Germline loops: CDR1 SEHNR, CDR2 FQNEAQ (reference sequence). CDR3 in DNA: TGTGCCAGCAGCTTAGAAGGGCGACTAGCGGGAGGAGGCACAGATACGCAGTATTTT. It translates to CASSLEGRLAGGGTDTQYF.

The V and J genes are TRBV6-1 and TRBJ2-5, with TRBD2 matching over 11 bases. The ends lost 1 base at V and 4 bases at J; junction bases unmatched: 2. This CDR3 has 15 amino acids. CDR1 is MNHNS and CDR2 is SASEGT in the germline V gene. CDR3 DNA sequence: TGTGCCAGCAGTGAAGTAGCGGGAGGGCCAGAGACCCAGTACTTC. Protein: CASSEVAGGPETQYF.

The J gene is TRBJ1-1, the V gene TRBV29-1; D uncertain. Trimming stripped 1 base from V and 5 bases from J, with 5 bases between. The CDR3 totals 11 residues. The V gene's germline CDR1 is SQVTM and CDR2 ANQGSEA. CDR3 sequence (DNA): TGCAGCGTTGAAGCCGGGACTGAAGCTTTCTTT. Translated, it gives CSVEAGTEAFF.

The V gene is TRBV11-2, the J gene TRBJ2-1; the D is unclear. Trimming removed 5 bases at V and 10 bases at J, with 15 bases between. Germline CDR1 is SGHAT and CDR2 is FQNNGV. CDR3 length: 13 residues. The CDR3 coding sequence is TGTGCCAGCAGCGTCCCGATTAGTTACGAGCAGTTCTTC. Encoded protein: CASSVPISYEQFF.

This clone was seen more than once but under ten times. The V gene is TRBV20-1, the J gene TRBJ2-1, with D tentatively TRBD2 (6 bases). Trimming left V 3 bases short and J 4 bases short, with 16 bases between. CDR1 and CDR2 (germline): DFQATT, SNEGSKA (reference sequence). CDR3 length: 15 residues. The CDR3 DNA sequence: TGCAGTGCTAGTAGCGCGGGCGGGGATTACAATGAGCAGTTCTTC. Its translation is CSASSAGGDYNEQFF.

The gene calls are TRBV5-1 and TRBJ2-5; tentatively, D is TRBD2 (6 bases). Germline loops: CDR1 SGHRS, CDR2 YFSETQ. The CDR3 sequence is 14 residues long. The ends were cut back, 6 bases at V and 0 bases at J, with 12 bases in the middle. In DNA, the CDR3 is TGCGCCAGCACCACCAGGACTAACCAAGAGACCCAGTACTTC. Translation gives CASTTRTNQETQYF.

This chain links TRBV7-2 with TRBJ2-5; weak D call: TRBD1 (6 bases). The CDR3 is made up of 13 amino acids. CDR1 SGHTA and CDR2 FQGNSA come from the germline V gene. V was shortened by 6 bases and J by 5 bases, with 13 bases between the two germline ends. The CDR3 bases are TGTGCCAGCAGTCTACAGGGACGGGAGACCCAGTACTTC. Protein: CASSLQGRETQYF.

The CDR3 DNA reads as TGTGCCAGTAGTATAGTTGACAGGGGACCCCCTCACCAAGAGACCCAGTACTTC. Translating gives CASSIVDRGPPHQETQYF. The chain couples TRBV19 to TRBJ2-5; the match to TRBD1 covers 8 bases. The CDR3 spans 18 residues. The V gene end was trimmed by 1 base and the J gene end by 0 bases; junction bases not matched to a gene: 10. From germline, CDR1 is LNHDA and CDR2 SQIVND (reference sequence).

This clone occurred once. The J gene is TRBJ2-1, the V gene TRBV7-8, with 7 bases matching TRBD2. The CDR3 loop spans 15 amino acids. CDR1 is SGHVS, CDR2 FQNEAQ, per germline. The V gene end was trimmed by 3 bases and the J gene end by 1 base; junction bases not matched to a gene: 3. The DNA for the CDR3 is TGTGCCAGCAGCTTCGGACTAGTTTCCTACAATGAGCAGTTCTTC. It yields the protein CASSFGLVSYNEQFF.

The table lists this clone with a few counts. V usage is TRBV6-5 and J usage is TRBJ1-2; D not certain. CDR1 is MNHEY and CDR2 is SVGAGI in the germline V gene. This CDR3 spans 16 amino acids. Trimming took off 0 bases at V and 8 bases at J, with 19 bases between the two ends. CDR3 amino acids: CASSYSRQTPLEGYTF. CDR3 bases: TGTGCCAGCAGTTACTCAAGGCAGACCCCGCTGGAGGGCTACACCTTC.

J is TRBJ2-7 and V is TRBV5-5, with 14 bases fitting TRBD2. J was trimmed by 7 bases and V by 4 bases; bases with no gene match: 13. CDR1 and CDR2 (germline): SGHKS, YYEKEE (reference sequence). The CDR3 runs to 17 residues. The CDR3, as DNA: TGTGCCAGCAGCCTTCCCGGATCGGGACTAGCGGGAGTAGAGCAGTACGTC. Amino acid sequence: CASSLPGSGLAGVEQYV.

The CDR3 bases are TGTGCCAGCAGCTTTACCCTAGGCGGAAGCTCCTACAATGAGCAGTTCTTC. Protein sequence: CASSFTLGGSSYNEQFF. J is TRBJ2-1 and V is TRBV7-2; D is ambiguous. This CDR3 contains 17 residues. The germline V and J ends were trimmed by 3 bases and 0 bases, with 15 bases remaining between them. The germline V gene has CDR1 SGHTA and CDR2 FQGNSA.

The chain combines TRBV27 with TRBJ1-5, with TRBD1 matching over 8 bases. In germline, CDR1 is MNHEY, CDR2 SMNVEV (reference sequence). V lost 5 bases to trimming and J lost 1 base; unmatched junction nucleotides: 4. The CDR3 sequence is 15 residues long. The chain's CDR3 is CASSRQGMSNQPQHF. In nucleotides, the CDR3 is TGTGCCAGCAGTCGACAGGGGATGAGCAATCAGCCCCAGCATTTT.